One sample yielded the 23 T cell receptor beta chains listed below, sequenced in a study of blood T cell repertoires in COVID-19. Sequencing was performed with immunoSEQ multiplex PCR; in TCRdb, only in-frame clones are kept and a portion is missing. The table lists about 350,000 clones, 89% of them singletons. The sample was peripheral blood. The receptors shown here come from a woman aged 55-70 years with COVID-19, enrolled during active disease.

The rearrangement links TRBV7-6 to TRBJ1-1; D gene unclear. This CDR3 region has 16 residues. Germline lookup yields CDR1 SGHVS and CDR2 FNYEAQ. V was trimmed by 5 bases and J by 0 bases, leaving 16 bases between them. CDR3 coding DNA: TGTGCCAGCAGCCAAACCACCGACTCGATGAACACTGAAGCTTTCTTT. Amino acid sequence: CASSQTTDSMNTEAFF.

The chain combines TRBV5-6 with TRBJ1-2; 7 bases are a match to TRBD1. V shed 4 bases, J shed 6 bases, and the junction held 12 bases outside the gene matches. Germline lookup yields CDR1 SGHDT and CDR2 YYEEEE. CDR3 length equals 15 residues. The CDR3 here is CASSGFDRDGDGYTF. The CDR3 nucleotides are TGTGCCAGCAGCGGGTTTGACAGGGACGGGGATGGCTACACCTTC.

The CDR3 nucleotides read TGTGCCTGGAGTGGGGGGGGATCGGGGGCTGAAGCTTTCTTT. Translating it yields CAWSGGGSGAEAFF. The chain recombines TRBV30 with TRBJ1-1; the D gene is possibly TRBD1 (5 bases). This CDR3 is 14 amino acids long. CDR1 and CDR2 from the germline V gene are GTSNPN and SVGIG (reference sequence). V was shortened by 1 base and J by 6 bases, with 15 bases between the two germline ends.

V gene TRBV6-5 combines with J gene TRBJ1-2; tentative D call: TRBD1 (6 bases). Trimming removed 6 bases from V and 0 bases from J, with 14 bases in between. Germline CDR1 is MNHEY and CDR2 is SVGAGI. The CDR3 sequence is 15 residues long. The CDR3 reads CASSGQYKTNYGYTF. As DNA, the CDR3 is TGTGCCAGCAGCGGACAGTACAAAACTAACTATGGCTACACCTTC.

The J gene is TRBJ2-5, the V gene TRBV6-2 or TRBV6-3; TRBD2 aligns across 11 bases. Germline trimming cut 6 bases from V and 3 bases from J; bases unmatched to any gene: 9. Looked up from germline, CDR1 is MNHEY and CDR2 is SVGEGT. The CDR3 length is 16 residues. CDR3 amino acids: CASSRVLTSGEETQYF. The DNA of the CDR3 is TGTGCCAGCAGCCGCGTACTGACTAGCGGGGAAGAGACCCAGTACTTC.

J is TRBJ1-5 and V is TRBV6-5, with no clear D. V was pared by 6 bases and J by 0 bases, with 9 bases between. The CDR3 consists of 14 residues. The germline V gene has CDR1 MNHEY and CDR2 SVGAGI. Here the CDR3 DNA reads TGTGCCAGCAGAACAGTCTATAGCAATCAGCCCCAGCATTTT. Translation: CASRTVYSNQPQHF.

This clone was counted a few times. V and J are TRBV5-6 and TRBJ1-5, with D perhaps matching TRBD1 (5 bases). The CDR3 length is 14 residues. V lost 3 bases and J lost 4, with 11 bases in between. Germline V gene data show CDR1 as SGHDT and CDR2 as YYEEEE. This chain's CDR3 is CASSYRAGNQPQHF. CDR3 DNA: TGTGCCAGCAGCTATAGGGCAGGGAATCAGCCCCAGCATTTT.

The rearrangement joins TRBV10-3 to TRBJ1-6; 9 bases map to TRBD1. CDR3 length: 14 residues. Trimming took 6 bases from V and 7 from J; bases not matched to a gene: 4. Germline CDR1 ENHRY, CDR2 SYGVKD. CDR3 sequence (DNA): TGTGCCATCAGCCGGGACAGGGAGAATTCACCCCTCCACTTT. Amino acid sequence: CAISRDRENSPLHF.

V is TRBV9 and J is TRBJ1-1; D is unclear. The CDR3 contains 15 residues. Looked up from germline, CDR1 is SGDLS and CDR2 is YYNGEE. The V and J ends lost 3 bases and 1 base respectively, with 13 bases between them. The CDR3 nucleotides are TGTGCCAGCAGCGCTCACTCCCTTCCGAACACTGAAGCTTTCTTT. It codes for CASSAHSLPNTEAFF.

The chain employs TRBV5-1 and TRBJ2-5, with TRBD2 matching 7 bases. Trimming removed 2 bases from V and 5 bases from J; junction bases left unmatched: 6. From germline, CDR1 is SGHRS and CDR2 YFSETQ. The CDR3 is made up of 14 amino acids. CDR3 amino acids: CASSLGSGVETQYF. DNA for the CDR3: TGCGCCAGCAGCTTAGGAAGCGGGGTTGAGACCCAGTACTTC.

V usage is TRBV7-8 and J usage is TRBJ1-6; possible D gene TRBD1, 6 bases. Germline assignment: CDR1 SGHVS and CDR2 FQNEAQ. The CDR3 is 16 residues long. Trimming stripped 3 bases from V and 7 bases from J, with 16 bases between. CDR3 sequence (DNA): TGTGCCAGCAGCTTGCGTCCCGGGGGGCTGAATTCACCCCTCCACTTT. Its translation: CASSLRPGGLNSPLHF.

This clone was observed a few times. The V gene is TRBV28, the J gene TRBJ1-1; 8 bases fit TRBD1. CDR1 and CDR2 from the germline V gene are MDHEN and SYDVKM. The CDR3 is 16 residues long. V lost 1 base, J lost 4 bases, and 8 bases stayed unmatched. For the CDR3, the DNA is TGTGCCAGCAGTTTATTTGGGTCAGGGGGCCCCACTGAAGCTTTCTTT. It is translated as CASSLFGSGGPTEAFF.

This chain uses TRBV7-9 with TRBJ1-1, with D maybe TRBD1 (6 bases). The ends were cut back, 5 bases at V and 0 bases at J, with 25 bases in the middle. Germline values: CDR1 SEHNR, CDR2 FQNEAQ (reference sequence). This CDR3 contains 19 residues. The CDR3 region has the DNA TGTGCCAGCAGCCCAACCGCAATAGACAGGACCTACATGAACACTGAAGCTTTCTTT. Protein sequence: CASSPTAIDRTYMNTEAFF.

This clone was picked up one time. The V gene is TRBV30, the J gene TRBJ2-2; D call uncertain. V dropped 0 bases and J dropped 5 bases, with 10 bases sitting between them. This CDR3 has 14 residues. Germline CDR1 and CDR2: GTSNPN and SVGIG (reference sequence). The CDR3 DNA sequence: TGTGCCTGGAGTGTCAACACCAAAACCGGGGAGCTGTTTTTT. As protein: CAWSVNTKTGELFF.

V usage is TRBV19 and J usage is TRBJ2-7; D perhaps matches TRBD1 (6 bases). CDR1 and CDR2 from the germline V gene are LNHDA and SQIVND (reference sequence). Trimming removed 4 bases from V and 2 bases from J, with 15 bases in between. CDR3 length equals 15 residues. The CDR3 loop reads CASSRGQGKTYEQYF. In DNA, the CDR3 is TGTGCCAGTAGTAGGGGCCAGGGGAAAACCTACGAGCAGTACTTC.

V is TRBV29-1 and J is TRBJ2-2, with 10 nucleotides matching TRBD1. The V gene's germline CDR1 is SQVTM and CDR2 ANQGSEA. V shed 5 bases and J 5 bases; nucleotides not matched to a gene: 5. The CDR3 contains 14 residues. CDR3 nucleotide sequence: TGCAGCGTTCGGTGGACAGGGGGGACCGGGGAGCTGTTTTTT. Translated: CSVRWTGGTGELFF.

This rearrangement joins TRBV5-1 to TRBJ1-6; D is perhaps TRBD1 (6 bases). The CDR3 loop spans 14 amino acids. Germline V gene data show CDR1 as SGHRS and CDR2 as YFSETQ. V was trimmed by 7 bases and J by 7 bases, leaving 15 bases between them. CDR3 nucleotides: TGCGCCAGCCATGATGGACAGTTGAATTCACCCCTCCACTTT. This encodes CASHDGQLNSPLHF.

The CDR3 DNA sequence: TGTGCCAGCAGCCAACAGGGTGGGCATCAGCCCCAGCATTTT. Translated, it gives CASSQQGGHQPQHF. The chain joins TRBV3-1 (or the pseudogene TRBV3-2) to TRBJ1-5; a possible D gene is TRBD1 (5 bases). V was pared by 2 bases and J by 5 bases, with 10 bases between. This CDR3 has 14 residues. The germline V gene encodes CDR1 LGHDT and CDR2 YNNKEL (reference sequence).

The rearrangement joins TRBV5-1 to TRBJ1-2; D gene uncertain. Germline-derived CDR1 and CDR2 are SGHRS and YFSETQ. Trimming left V 7 bases short and J 3 bases short, with 16 bases between. CDR3 length equals 14 residues. The CDR3: CASGTGERDYGYTF. CDR3 DNA: TGCGCCAGCGGTACCGGAGAGAGGGACTATGGCTACACCTTC.

The chain has TRBV6-5 and TRBJ2-7; 9 nucleotides agree with TRBD1. Germline-derived CDR1 and CDR2 are MNHEY and SVGAGI. The CDR3 is 15 residues long. The J segment lost 5 bases and the V segment lost 4 bases, leaving 9 bases of the junction unmatched. CDR3 sequence (DNA): TGTGCCAGCAGTTCCGCCGACAGGGGGGGACACGAGCAGTACTTC. It codes for CASSSADRGGHEQYF.

The chain is built from TRBV7-3 and TRBJ2-5, with TRBD2 matching 7 bases. The CDR3 loop spans 16 amino acids. Germline loops: CDR1 SGHTA, CDR2 FQGTGA. With 2 bases clipped from V and 0 bases from J, the junction kept 6 bases outside the gene matches. The CDR3 spells CASSLGGGMYQETQYF. The CDR3 DNA sequence: TGTGCCAGCAGCTTAGGGGGAGGGATGTACCAAGAGACCCAGTACTTC. Using reference TRBV7-3 and TRBJ2-5 for the parts outside the CDR3, the full variable domain is GAGVSQTPSNKVTEKGKYVELRCDPISGHTALYWYRQSLGQGPEFLIYFQGTGAADDSGLPNDRFFAVRPEGSVSTLKIQRTERGDSAVYLCASSLGGGMYQETQYFGPGTRLLVL.

The chain recombines TRBV2 with TRBJ2-1; D possibly corresponds to TRBD2 (6 bases). V was trimmed by 1 base and J by 4 bases, leaving 11 bases between them. CDR3 length: 15 amino acids. In germline, CDR1 is SNHLY, CDR2 FYNNEI. The chain's CDR3 is CASSEDRGLYNEQFF. The CDR3 DNA follows: TGTGCCAGCAGTGAAGATCGGGGGTTATACAATGAGCAGTTCTTC.

In regard to this clone: Other DNA sequences in this specimen translate into the identical CDR3. The chain is built from TRBV28 and TRBJ1-2; D is ambiguous. Germline CDR1 is MDHEN and CDR2 is SYDVKM. Between the trimmed V and J ends, which lost 6 bases and 2 bases, there was a span of 10 bases. The CDR3 is made up of 13 amino acids. This CDR3 reads CASRRDSNYGYTF. CDR3 coding DNA: TGTGCCAGCAGGAGAGATTCCAACTATGGCTACACCTTC.